This T cell receptor (beta chain) was recorded in a study of blood T cell repertoires in COVID-19. About the study: PBMCs, B-cell-depleted T cells, or T cells were the source of the cDNA or gDNA that made up the material.

Authors' data handling: By means of reference gene primer amplification, nucleated cell counts were estimated. The table came from immunoSEQ multiplex PCR; TCRdb's copy has only in-frame clones and leaves some out. D and trimming were read from the DNA, whereas the V and J calls and clone size are those reported in that table. The sample carries fewer than 300,000 clones, roughly 85% recorded once. Before they entered the study, exposed participants had met a COVID-19 case within 2 weeks. Source material: PBMCs or T cells enriched from blood (not recorded which). This receptor was identified in a man aged 40-49 years who had been exposed to COVID-19.

The DNA of the CDR3 is TGTGCCAGCAGCCGCGGGAGTTATGCTCGCACCGGGGAGCTGTTTTTT. Residues: CASSRGSYARTGELFF. This chain links TRBV3-1 (or the pseudogene TRBV3-2) with TRBJ2-2, with 7 nucleotides matching TRBD2. The V gene's germline CDR1 is LGHDT and CDR2 YNNKEL (reference sequence). The CDR3 extends over 16 amino acids. Trimming cost V 4 bases and J 4 bases; bases outside gene matches: 9.